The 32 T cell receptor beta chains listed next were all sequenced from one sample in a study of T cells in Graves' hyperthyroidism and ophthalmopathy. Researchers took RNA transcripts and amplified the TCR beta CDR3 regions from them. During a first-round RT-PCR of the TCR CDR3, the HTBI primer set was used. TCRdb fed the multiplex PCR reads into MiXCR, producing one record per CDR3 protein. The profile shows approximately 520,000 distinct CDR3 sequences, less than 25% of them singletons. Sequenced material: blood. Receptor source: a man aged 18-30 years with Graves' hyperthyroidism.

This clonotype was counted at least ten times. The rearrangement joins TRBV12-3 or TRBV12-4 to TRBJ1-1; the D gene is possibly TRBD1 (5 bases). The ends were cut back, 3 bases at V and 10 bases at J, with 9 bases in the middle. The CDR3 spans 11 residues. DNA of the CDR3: TGTGCCAGCAGTTTGGCGGGGCTAGCTTTCTTT. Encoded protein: CASSLAGLAFF.

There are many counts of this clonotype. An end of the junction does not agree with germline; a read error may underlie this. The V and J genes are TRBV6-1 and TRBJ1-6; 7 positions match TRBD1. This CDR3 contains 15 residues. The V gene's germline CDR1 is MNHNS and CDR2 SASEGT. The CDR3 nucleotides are TGTGCCAGCAGGGAAGAGGGACAGTATAATTCACCCCTCCACTTT. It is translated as CASREEGQYNSPLHF.

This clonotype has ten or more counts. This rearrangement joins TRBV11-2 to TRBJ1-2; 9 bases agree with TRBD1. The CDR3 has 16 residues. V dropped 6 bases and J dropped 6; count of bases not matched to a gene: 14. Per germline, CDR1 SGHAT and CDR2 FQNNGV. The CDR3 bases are TGTGCCAGCAGTCCGGGACAGGGTTTCTTTGGGGATGGCTACACCTTC. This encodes CASSPGQGFFGDGYTF.

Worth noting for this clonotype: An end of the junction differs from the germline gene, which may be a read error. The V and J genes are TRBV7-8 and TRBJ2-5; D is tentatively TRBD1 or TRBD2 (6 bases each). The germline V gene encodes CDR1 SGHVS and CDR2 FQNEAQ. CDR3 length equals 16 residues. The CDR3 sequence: CASSLRDTTGEETKYF. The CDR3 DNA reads TGTGCCAGCAGCTTAAGGGACACCACCGGGGAGGAGACCAAGTACTTC.

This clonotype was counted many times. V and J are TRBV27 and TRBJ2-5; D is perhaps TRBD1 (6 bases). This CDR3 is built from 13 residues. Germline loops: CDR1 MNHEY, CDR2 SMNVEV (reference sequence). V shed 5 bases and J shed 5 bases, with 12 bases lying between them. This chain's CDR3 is CASSPGQRETQYF. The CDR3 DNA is TGTGCCAGCAGTCCTGGACAGAGGGAGACCCAGTACTTC.

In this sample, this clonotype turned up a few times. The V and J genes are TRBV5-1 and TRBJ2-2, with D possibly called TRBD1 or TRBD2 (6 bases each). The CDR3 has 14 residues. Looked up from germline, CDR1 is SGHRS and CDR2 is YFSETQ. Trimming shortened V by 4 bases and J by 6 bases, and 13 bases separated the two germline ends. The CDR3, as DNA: TGCGCCAGCAGCGTTACAGGGACTGCCGGGGAGCTGTTTTTT. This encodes CASSVTGTAGELFF.

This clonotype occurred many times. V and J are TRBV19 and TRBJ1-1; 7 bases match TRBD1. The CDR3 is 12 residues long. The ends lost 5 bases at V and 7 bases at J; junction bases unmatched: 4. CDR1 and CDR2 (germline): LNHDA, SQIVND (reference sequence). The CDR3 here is CASSQRQGEAFF. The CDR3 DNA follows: TGTGCCAGTAGTCAACGACAGGGTGAAGCTTTCTTT.

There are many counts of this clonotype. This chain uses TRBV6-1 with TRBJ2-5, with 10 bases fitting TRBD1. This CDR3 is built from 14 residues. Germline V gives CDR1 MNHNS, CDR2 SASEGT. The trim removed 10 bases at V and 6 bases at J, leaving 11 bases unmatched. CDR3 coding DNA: TGTGCCACCCGAACGGGGACAGGGGAGAAGACCCAGTACTTC. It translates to CATRTGTGEKTQYF.

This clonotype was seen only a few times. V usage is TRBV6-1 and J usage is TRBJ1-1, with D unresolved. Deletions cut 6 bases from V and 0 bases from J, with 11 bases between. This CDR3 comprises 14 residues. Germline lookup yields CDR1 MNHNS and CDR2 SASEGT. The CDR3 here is CASSRQVLNTEAFF. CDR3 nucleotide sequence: TGTGCCAGCAGCAGACAAGTTCTGAACACTGAAGCTTTCTTT.

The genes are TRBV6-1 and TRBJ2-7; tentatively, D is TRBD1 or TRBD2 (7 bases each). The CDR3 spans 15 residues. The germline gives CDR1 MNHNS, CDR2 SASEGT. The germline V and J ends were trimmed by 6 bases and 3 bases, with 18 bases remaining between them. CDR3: CASRGGGTAGYEQYF. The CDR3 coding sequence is TGTGCCAGCAGGGGGGGAGGGACAGCGGGCTACGAGCAGTACTTC.

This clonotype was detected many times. The CDR3 sequence: CSARDRAGLNTEAFF. The CDR3 DNA reads TGCAGTGCTAGAGATCGGGCAGGTCTGAACACTGAAGCTTTCTTT. V gene TRBV20-1 combines with J gene TRBJ1-1; D gene unclear. The CDR3 covers 15 residues. The germline V gene has CDR1 DFQATT and CDR2 SNEGSKA (reference sequence). V was pared by 0 bases and J by 0 bases, with 11 bases between.

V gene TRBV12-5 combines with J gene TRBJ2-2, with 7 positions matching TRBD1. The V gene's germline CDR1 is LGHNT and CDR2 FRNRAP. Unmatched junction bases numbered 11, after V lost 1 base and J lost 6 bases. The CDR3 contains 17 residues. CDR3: CASGLARTGAKPGELFF. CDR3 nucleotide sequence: TGTGCTAGTGGTTTGGCCCGCACAGGGGCCAAGCCCGGGGAGCTGTTTTTT.

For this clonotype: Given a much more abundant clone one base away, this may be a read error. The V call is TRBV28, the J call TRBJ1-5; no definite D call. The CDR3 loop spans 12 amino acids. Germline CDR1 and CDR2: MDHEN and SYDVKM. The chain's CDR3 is CASSFRVGPQQF. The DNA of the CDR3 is TGTGCCAGCAGTTTTCGGGTCGGGCCCCAGCAGTTT.

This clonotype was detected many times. CDR3 sequence: CASRKQVNTEAFF. DNA of the CDR3: TGTGCCAGCAGGAAACAGGTGAACACTGAAGCTTTCTTT. The rearrangement links TRBV28 to TRBJ1-1; weak D call: TRBD1 (5 bases). Between the trimmed V and J ends, which lost 6 bases and 0 bases, there was a span of 8 bases. Germline assignment: CDR1 MDHEN and CDR2 SYDVKM. The CDR3 runs to 13 residues.

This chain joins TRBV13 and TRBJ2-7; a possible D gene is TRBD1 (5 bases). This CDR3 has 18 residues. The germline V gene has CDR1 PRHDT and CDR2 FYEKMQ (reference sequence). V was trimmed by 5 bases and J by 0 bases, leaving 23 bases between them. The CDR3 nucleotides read TGTGCCAGCAGCCCCGGGCAGGGTTTTACACTCAGCTCCTACGAGCAGTACTTC. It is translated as CASSPGQGFTLSSYEQYF.

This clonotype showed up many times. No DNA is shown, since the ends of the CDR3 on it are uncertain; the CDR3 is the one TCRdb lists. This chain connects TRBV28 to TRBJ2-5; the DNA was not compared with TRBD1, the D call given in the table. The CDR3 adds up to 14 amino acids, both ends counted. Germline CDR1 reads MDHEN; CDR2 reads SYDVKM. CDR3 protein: CASSSSGGGETQYF.

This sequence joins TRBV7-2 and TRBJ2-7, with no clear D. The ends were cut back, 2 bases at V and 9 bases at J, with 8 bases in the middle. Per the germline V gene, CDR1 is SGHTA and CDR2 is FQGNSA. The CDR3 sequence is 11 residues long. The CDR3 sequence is CASSLQVAQYF. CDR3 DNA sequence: TGTGCCAGCAGCTTACAAGTGGCGCAGTACTTC.

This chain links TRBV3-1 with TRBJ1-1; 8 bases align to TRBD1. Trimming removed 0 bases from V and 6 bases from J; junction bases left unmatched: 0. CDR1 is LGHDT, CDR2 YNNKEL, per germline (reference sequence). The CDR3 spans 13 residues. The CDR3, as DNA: TGTGCCAGCAGCCAAGAGGACAGGGCTGAAGCTTTCTTT. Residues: CASSQEDRAEAFF.

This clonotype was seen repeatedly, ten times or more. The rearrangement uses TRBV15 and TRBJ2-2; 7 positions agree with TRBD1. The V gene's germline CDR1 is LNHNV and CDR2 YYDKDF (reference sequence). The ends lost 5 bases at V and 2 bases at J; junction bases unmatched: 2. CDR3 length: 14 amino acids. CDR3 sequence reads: CATSGTDNTGELFF. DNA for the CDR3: TGTGCCACCAGCGGGACAGACAACACCGGGGAGCTGTTTTTT.

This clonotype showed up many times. The CDR3 region is CASSFPTQGIPGYTF. As DNA, the CDR3 is TGTGCCAGCAGTTTTCCGACCCAGGGGATCCCTGGCTACACCTTC. V is TRBV6-2 or TRBV6-3 and J is TRBJ1-2; a weak D match, TRBD1 (6 bases). The length of the CDR3 is 15 residues. The V end was cut by 4 bases, the J end by 7 bases, with 19 bases between. The germline V gene encodes CDR1 MNHEY and CDR2 SVGEGT.

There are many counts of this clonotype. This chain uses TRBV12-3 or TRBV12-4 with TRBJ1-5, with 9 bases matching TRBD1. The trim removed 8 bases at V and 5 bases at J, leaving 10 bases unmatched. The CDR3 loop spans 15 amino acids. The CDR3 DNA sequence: TGTGCCAGCGGGACAGGGAACAGTGTTTATCAGCCCCAGCATTTT. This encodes CASGTGNSVYQPQHF.

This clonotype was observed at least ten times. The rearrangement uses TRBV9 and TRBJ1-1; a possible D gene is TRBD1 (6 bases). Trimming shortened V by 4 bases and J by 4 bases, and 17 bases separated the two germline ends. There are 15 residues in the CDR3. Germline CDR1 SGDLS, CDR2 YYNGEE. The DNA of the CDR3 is TGTGCCAGCAGCCCGACTAGGGGGGTTAGCACTGAAGCTTTCTTT. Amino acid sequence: CASSPTRGVSTEAFF. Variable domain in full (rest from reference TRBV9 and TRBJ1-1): DSGVTQTPKHLITATGQRVTLRCSPRSGDLSVYWYQQSLDQGLQFLIQYYNGEERAKGNILERFSAQQFPDLHSELNLSSLELGDSALYFCASSPTRGVSTEAFFGQGTRLTVV.

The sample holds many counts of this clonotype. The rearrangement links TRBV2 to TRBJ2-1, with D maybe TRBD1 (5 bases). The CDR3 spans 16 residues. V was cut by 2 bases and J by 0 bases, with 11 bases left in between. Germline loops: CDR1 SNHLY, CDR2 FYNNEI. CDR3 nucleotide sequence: TGTGCCAGCAGTGAAATCGGCAGGGACTCCTACAATGAGCAGTTCTTC. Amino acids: CASSEIGRDSYNEQFF.

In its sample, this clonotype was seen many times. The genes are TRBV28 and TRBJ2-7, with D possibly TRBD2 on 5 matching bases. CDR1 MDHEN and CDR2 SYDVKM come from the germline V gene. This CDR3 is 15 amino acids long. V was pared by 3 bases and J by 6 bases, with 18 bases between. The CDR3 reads CASSLVGPVGAEQYF. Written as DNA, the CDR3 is TGTGCCAGCAGTTTGGTAGGCCCTGTGGGAGCCGAGCAGTACTTC.

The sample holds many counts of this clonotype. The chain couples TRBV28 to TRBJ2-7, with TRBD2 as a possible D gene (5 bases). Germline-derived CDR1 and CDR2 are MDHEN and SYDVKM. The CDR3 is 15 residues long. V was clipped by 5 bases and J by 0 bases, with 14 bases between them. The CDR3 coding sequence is TGTGCCAGCAGTAGAGCGGCGGTCTCCTCCTACGAGCAGTACTTC. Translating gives CASSRAAVSSYEQYF.

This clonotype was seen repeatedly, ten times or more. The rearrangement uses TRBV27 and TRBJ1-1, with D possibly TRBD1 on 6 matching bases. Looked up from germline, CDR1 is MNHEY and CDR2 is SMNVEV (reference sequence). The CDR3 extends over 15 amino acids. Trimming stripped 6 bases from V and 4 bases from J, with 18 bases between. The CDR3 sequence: CASSPVTGSPTEAFF. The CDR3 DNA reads TGTGCCAGCAGCCCCGTTACAGGGAGTCCCACTGAAGCTTTCTTT.

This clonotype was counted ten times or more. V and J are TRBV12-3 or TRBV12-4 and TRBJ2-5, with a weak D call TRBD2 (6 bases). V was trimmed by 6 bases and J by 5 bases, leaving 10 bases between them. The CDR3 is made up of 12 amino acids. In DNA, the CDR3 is TGTGCCAGCAGGTCTGGGAGGGAGACCCAGTACTTC. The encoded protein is CASRSGRETQYF.

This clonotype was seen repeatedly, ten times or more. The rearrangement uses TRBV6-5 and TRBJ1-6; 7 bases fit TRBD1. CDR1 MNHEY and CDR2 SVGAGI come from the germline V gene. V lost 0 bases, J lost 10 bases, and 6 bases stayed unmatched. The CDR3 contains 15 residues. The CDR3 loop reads CASSYSTGLISPLHF. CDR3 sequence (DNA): TGTGCCAGCAGTTACTCGACAGGGTTAATCTCACCCCTCCACTTT.

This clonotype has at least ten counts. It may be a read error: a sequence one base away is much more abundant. Here the CDR3 reads CASSYRGLAKNIKYF. In DNA, the CDR3 is TGTGCCAGCAGTTACAGGGGGCTAGCCAAAAACATTAAGTACTTC. The chain carries TRBV28 and TRBJ2-4, with TRBD1 identical over 9 bases. Looked up from germline, CDR1 is MDHEN and CDR2 is SYDVKM. There are 15 residues in the CDR3.

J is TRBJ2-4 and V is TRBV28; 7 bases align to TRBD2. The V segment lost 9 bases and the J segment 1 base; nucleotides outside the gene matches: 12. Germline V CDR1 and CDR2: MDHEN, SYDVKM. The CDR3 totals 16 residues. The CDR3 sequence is CASSKGWGGAKNIQYF. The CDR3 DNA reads TGTGCCAGTAGTAAAGGGTGGGGAGGGGCCAAAAACATTCAGTACTTC.

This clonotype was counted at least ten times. The CDR3 loop is CATGDGYTGELFF. The CDR3, as DNA: TGTGCCACCGGGGACGGATACACCGGGGAGCTGTTTTTT. This sequence joins TRBV19 and TRBJ2-2; tentatively, D is TRBD1 or TRBD2 (5 bases each). Trimming shortened V by 10 bases and J by 3 bases, and 12 bases separated the two germline ends. This CDR3 has 13 amino acids. Germline CDR1 reads LNHDA; CDR2 reads SQIVND (reference sequence).

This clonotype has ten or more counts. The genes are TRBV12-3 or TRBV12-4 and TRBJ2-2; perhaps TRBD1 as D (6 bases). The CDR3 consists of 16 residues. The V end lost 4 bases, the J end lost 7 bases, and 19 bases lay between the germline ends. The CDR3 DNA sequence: TGTGCCAGCAGTTCCCCGGACAGCGAGACGAACGGGGAGCTGTTTTTT. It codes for CASSSPDSETNGELFF.